A single sample gave rise to the 21 T cell receptor beta chains below, sequenced in a study of radiotherapy plus CTLA-4 blockade in lung cancer. Profiled with immunoSEQ multiplex PCR; TCRdb holds only in-frame clones, not every one. The table lists about 68,000 clones, roughly 85% of them singletons. This specimen consisted of peripheral blood, obtained from a patient treated with radiotherapy plus ipilimumab. These TCRs come from a human donor with non-small cell lung cancer who had a complete response to radiotherapy plus ipilimumab.

The chain joins TRBV29-1 to TRBJ1-2; TRBD1 might be the D (5 bases). This CDR3 contains 13 residues. CDR1 and CDR2 from the germline V gene are SQVTM and ANQGSEA. V lost 1 base and J 4 bases, leaving 10 bases between the germline ends. The chain's CDR3 is CSVEVTGGYGYTF. CDR3 nucleotides: TGCAGCGTTGAAGTAACGGGGGGCTATGGCTACACCTTC.

This rearrangement joins TRBV9 to TRBJ1-4; D is unresolved. The CDR3 has 17 amino acids. V lost 7 bases to trimming and J lost 0 bases, with 19 bases between them. The germline CDR1 and CDR2 sequences are SGDLS and YYNGEE. This chain's CDR3 is CASAMERLESTNEKLFF. In nucleotides, the CDR3 is TGTGCCAGCGCAATGGAGAGGTTGGAATCAACTAATGAAAAACTGTTTTTT.

CDR3 nucleotide sequence: TGCGCCAGCAGCTTGGGCGGGACTAGTTTCTACGAGCAGTACGTC. Its protein product is CASSLGGTSFYEQYV. This chain joins TRBV5-1 and TRBJ2-7; TRBD2 matches at 8 bases. The CDR3 length is 15 residues. Trimming cost V 0 bases and J 3 bases; bases outside gene matches: 5. Germline V gene lookup returns CDR1 SGHRS and CDR2 YFSETQ.

V usage is TRBV5-1 and J usage is TRBJ2-1; TRBD1 matches 7 bases. The CDR3 covers 14 residues. Germline trimming cut 4 bases from V and 6 bases from J; bases unmatched to any gene: 7. The V gene's germline CDR1 is SGHRS and CDR2 YFSETQ. Here the CDR3 reads CASSQDRSPNEQFF. In nucleotides, the CDR3 is TGCGCCAGCAGCCAGGACAGGTCTCCCAATGAGCAGTTCTTC.

Remarks on this clone: Other DNA sequences within the sample encode an identical CDR3. The chain is built from TRBV20-1 and TRBJ2-7, with D unresolved. Germline CDR1 is DFQATT and CDR2 is SNEGSKA (reference sequence). Trimming took off 1 base at V and 4 bases at J, with 5 bases between the two ends. The CDR3 runs 11 residues. CDR3 protein: CSARVGYEQYF. CDR3 in DNA: TGCAGTGCTAGAGTCGGGTACGAGCAGTACTTC.

The CDR3 loop is CASSVGVGSNTEAFF. As DNA, the CDR3 is TGTGCCAGCAGCGTAGGTGTAGGGTCGAACACTGAAGCTTTCTTT. The chain carries TRBV9 and TRBJ1-1; no reliable D call. The CDR3 runs 15 residues. Germline CDR1 is SGDLS and CDR2 is YYNGEE. Trimming removed 0 bases from V and 1 base from J, with 10 bases in between.

This chain joins TRBV5-1 and TRBJ2-7; D might be TRBD2 (5 bases). This CDR3 has 14 residues. Germline CDR1 and CDR2: SGHRS and YFSETQ. The V gene lost 0 bases and the J gene lost 3 bases, with 10 bases spanning the gap. The CDR3 spells CASSLEGGGYEQYF. CDR3 DNA: TGCGCCAGCAGCTTGGAGGGCGGAGGCTACGAGCAGTACTTC.

This chain links TRBV5-1 with TRBJ2-7; D is perhaps TRBD1 or TRBD2 (5 bases each). The J call is uncertain, as TRBJ2-1 better fits the DNA end. Per germline, CDR1 SGHRS and CDR2 YFSETQ. CDR3 length: 13 residues. CDR3 nucleotides: TGCGCCAGCAGCTACGAGGGGTCAGATGAGCAGTTCTTC. This translates into CASSYEGSDEQFF.

The chain links TRBV6-4 to TRBJ2-2; TRBD1 matches at 11 bases. CDR3 length equals 15 residues. V was pared by 6 bases and J by 6 bases, with 6 bases of the junction left unmatched. From germline, CDR1 is MRHNA and CDR2 SNTAGT. CDR3 region: CASSGTGGTSGELFF. DNA for the CDR3: TGTGCCAGCAGCGGGACAGGGGGTACGTCCGGGGAGCTGTTTTTT.

V gene TRBV5-1 combines with J gene TRBJ2-5, with D possibly being TRBD1 (6 bases). Looked up from germline, CDR1 is SGHRS and CDR2 is YFSETQ. V lost 4 bases and J 1 base, leaving 14 bases between the germline ends. The CDR3 consists of 15 residues. CDR3 nucleotides: TGCGCCAGCAGCACCGCAACAGGGACCCAAGAGACCCAGTACTTC. It yields the protein CASSTATGTQETQYF.

J is TRBJ2-7 and V is TRBV5-4; possible D gene TRBD2, 5 bases. V lost 4 bases, J lost 1 base, and 18 bases lay in between. The germline V gene encodes CDR1 SGHNT and CDR2 YYREEE (reference sequence). The CDR3 extends over 16 amino acids. CDR3 nucleotides: TGTGCCAGCAGCGCGGGTGGGGTCCGAGTATCCTACGAGCAGTACTTC. Its protein is CASSAGGVRVSYEQYF.

The gene calls are TRBV6-1 and TRBJ2-1; D may be TRBD2 (6 bases). This CDR3 has 15 residues. Trimming removed 3 bases at V and 5 bases at J, with 14 bases between. Germline CDR1 is MNHNS and CDR2 is SASEGT. The CDR3 DNA is TGTGCCAGCAGTGAGGGGGGACCGGGACACAATGAGCAGTTCTTC. This codes for CASSEGGPGHNEQFF.

The V call is TRBV5-1, the J call TRBJ1-2; D perhaps matches TRBD1 (5 bases). The CDR3 is 15 amino acids. V gave up 3 bases and J gave up 6 bases, with 18 bases separating them. The germline CDR1 and CDR2 sequences are SGHRS and YFSETQ. The CDR3, as DNA: TGCGCCAGCAGCTCCGACCCGGCCCCAGGGAATGGCTACACCTTC. It translates to CASSSDPAPGNGYTF.

This clone occurred once. The chain links TRBV7-9 to TRBJ2-3; 11 nucleotides agree with TRBD2. Per the germline V gene, CDR1 is SEHNR and CDR2 is FQNEAQ (reference sequence). The CDR3 runs 17 residues. J lost 2 bases, V lost 1 base, and 5 bases had no gene match. The CDR3 is CASSLVQTSGTTDTQYF. Here the CDR3 DNA reads TGTGCCAGCAGCTTAGTACAGACTAGCGGGACCACAGATACGCAGTATTTT.

The V and J genes are TRBV7-8 and TRBJ2-1, with no clear D. CDR1 and CDR2 (germline): SGHVS, FQNEAQ. Trimming removed 1 base at V and 4 bases at J, with 2 bases between. The CDR3 runs to 12 residues. DNA of the CDR3: TGTGCCAGCAGCTTAGATTACAATGAGCAGTTCTTC. Amino acid sequence: CASSLDYNEQFF.

The CDR3 loop is CASRGTGWDGYTF. The CDR3 DNA sequence: TGTGCCAGCAGGGGGACAGGGTGGGATGGCTACACCTTC. The rearrangement uses TRBV28 and TRBJ1-2; 9 bases align to TRBD1. V trimming: 6 bases; J trimming: 6 bases; junction bases outside the gene matches: 5. The length of the CDR3 is 13 residues. Germline loops: CDR1 MDHEN, CDR2 SYDVKM.

V and J are TRBV19 and TRBJ2-5, with 12 bases aligning to TRBD1. Germline V lookup: CDR1 LNHDA, CDR2 SQIVND (reference sequence). Trimming cost V 7 bases and J 5 bases; bases outside gene matches: 14. This CDR3 region has 17 residues. The CDR3 coding sequence is TGTGCCAGTATTCCCGGGACAGGGGGCCCCGGGGCGGAGACCCAGTACTTC. Residues: CASIPGTGGPGAETQYF.

Relative to its sample, this clone is medium-sized. J is TRBJ1-5 and V is TRBV19; D gene uncertain. The germline CDR1 and CDR2 sequences are LNHDA and SQIVND (reference sequence). V lost 3 bases and J 3 bases, leaving 9 bases between the germline ends. The CDR3 is 14 residues long. Here the CDR3 DNA reads TGTGCCAGTAGTATTCGGATCTTCAATCAGCCCCAGCATTTT. Protein product: CASSIRIFNQPQHF.

This chain connects TRBV27 to TRBJ2-7; D is uncertain. Trimming stripped 5 bases from V and 6 bases from J, with 11 bases between. This CDR3 region has 12 residues. The germline CDR1 and CDR2 sequences are MNHEY and SMNVEV (reference sequence). Here the CDR3 reads CASSPPPCEQYV. CDR3 nucleotide sequence: TGTGCCAGCAGTCCGCCCCCCTGCGAGCAGTACGTC.

The chain links TRBV19 to TRBJ1-1; D gene unclear. V was trimmed by 6 bases and J by 0 bases, leaving 11 bases between them. The CDR3 sequence is 14 residues long. Per the germline V gene, CDR1 is LNHDA and CDR2 is SQIVND (reference sequence). CDR3 DNA: TGTGCCAGTAGGTCAACAGAGATGAACACTGAAGCTTTCTTT. Protein product: CASRSTEMNTEAFF.

The CDR3 region has the DNA TGTGCCAGCAGCCCCCAGGGCGGGACTCCCCAAGAGACCCAGTACTTC. Translation gives CASSPQGGTPQETQYF. This chain joins TRBV9 and TRBJ2-5; possible D gene TRBD2, 6 bases. The germline gives CDR1 SGDLS, CDR2 YYNGEE. The CDR3 is 16 amino acids. Trimming pared 4 bases from V and 1 base from J, leaving 17 bases between.